Following are 25 T cell receptor beta chains from one sample sequenced in a study of technical replicates of blood from a handful of donors. Profiled with immunoSEQ multiplex PCR; TCRdb holds only in-frame clones, not every one. The top ten hold more than 0.2% of the sample, which has roughly 93,000 clones, around 96% seen once. Sample: T cells isolated from PBMCs. Receptors originate from a human donor in good health.

This clone was observed once. This rearrangement joins TRBV9 to TRBJ2-3; 8 nucleotides agree with TRBD1. The CDR3 spans 15 residues. With V trimmed by 4 bases and J by 1 base, 5 bases remained unmatched. The V gene's germline CDR1 is SGDLS and CDR2 YYNGEE. The CDR3 region is CASSTWTGRTDTQYF. In DNA form, the CDR3 reads TGTGCCAGCAGCACTTGGACAGGGCGCACAGATACGCAGTATTTT.

The chain combines TRBV28 with TRBJ2-7; weak D call: TRBD2 (6 bases). CDR1 is MDHEN and CDR2 is SYDVKM in the germline V gene. The CDR3 sequence is 14 residues long. The V end was cut by 6 bases, the J end by 2 bases, with 14 bases between. The CDR3 region is CASSTGTFPYEQYF. The CDR3 DNA sequence: TGTGCCAGCAGCACCGGGACTTTTCCCTACGAGCAGTACTTC.

The rearrangement links TRBV7-6 to TRBJ2-7, with TRBD2 matching over 7 bases. Germline CDR1 reads SGHVS; CDR2 reads FNYEAQ. This CDR3 is 15 amino acids long. Trimming removed 1 base from V and 3 bases from J; junction bases left unmatched: 6. The CDR3 loop reads CASSLDLAADYEQYF. The CDR3 DNA reads TGTGCCAGCAGCTTAGACCTAGCGGCCGACTACGAGCAGTACTTC.

The genes are TRBV7-9 and TRBJ1-2, with D hard to call. Germline CDR1 is SEHNR and CDR2 is FQNEAQ (reference sequence). V was shortened by 1 base and J by 8 bases, with 11 bases between the two germline ends. The CDR3 sequence is 13 residues long. DNA for the CDR3: TGTGCCAGCAGCTTAGGTGGAGCGGTCGGCTACACCTTC. Translation: CASSLGGAVGYTF. Looking up the rest from reference TRBV7-9 and TRBJ1-2 gives the full variable domain: DTGVSQNPRHKITKRGQNVTFRCDPISEHNRLYWYRQTLGQGPEFLTYFQNEAQLEKSRLLSDRFSAERPKGSFSTLEIQRTEQGDSAMYLCASSLGGAVGYTFGSGTRLTVV.

The V and J genes are TRBV18 and TRBJ1-1, with TRBD1 matching 7 bases. The ends lost 2 bases at V and 5 bases at J; junction bases unmatched: 11. Germline CDR1 is KGHSH and CDR2 is LQKENI. This CDR3 is 16 amino acids long. The DNA for the CDR3 is TGTGCCAGCTCACCAACAGGGGCAGGGGGGCGGACTGAAGCTTTCTTT. As protein: CASSPTGAGGRTEAFF.

This sequence joins TRBV27 and TRBJ1-4; 8 bases match TRBD1. This CDR3 contains 14 residues. Trimming took 5 bases from V and 6 from J; bases not matched to a gene: 5. The germline V gene encodes CDR1 MNHEY and CDR2 SMNVEV (reference sequence). The CDR3 protein is CASSQTGDHEKLFF. The CDR3 DNA reads as TGTGCCAGCAGTCAGACAGGGGATCATGAAAAACTGTTTTTT.

The chain joins TRBV2 to TRBJ2-2; 14 nucleotides align to TRBD2. The CDR3 spans 15 residues. V was pared by 9 bases and J by 7 bases, with 7 bases of the junction left unmatched. Germline V lookup: CDR1 SNHLY, CDR2 FYNNEI. CDR3 in amino acids: CASRGLAGEDGELFF. In nucleotides, the CDR3 is TGTGCCAGTAGGGGACTAGCGGGAGAAGACGGGGAGCTGTTTTTT.

Only one count was recorded for this clone. The chain uses TRBV6-6 and TRBJ1-2; D is unclear. The V gene's germline CDR1 is MNHNY and CDR2 SVGAGI (reference sequence). V shed 2 bases and J shed 4 bases, with 17 bases lying between them. The CDR3 loop spans 16 amino acids. The CDR3 region has the DNA TGTGCCAGCAGTTACGGGTTGAGGAAGCTAGGCTATGGCTACACCTTC. This gives the protein CASSYGLRKLGYGYTF.

The chain couples TRBV4-2 to TRBJ1-4; D not resolved. V was cut by 3 bases and J by 3 bases, with 8 bases left in between. Germline assignment: CDR1 LGHNA and CDR2 YNFKEQ. The CDR3 runs 14 residues. CDR3 amino acids: CASSHASANEKLFF. Written as DNA, the CDR3 is TGTGCCAGCAGCCATGCCAGCGCTAATGAAAAACTGTTTTTT.

The genes are TRBV5-1 and TRBJ2-5; the match to TRBD2 covers 15 bases. CDR3 length: 17 residues. CDR1 is SGHRS and CDR2 is YFSETQ in the germline V gene. V shed 7 bases and J 2 bases; nucleotides not matched to a gene: 9. CDR3 nucleotide sequence: TGCGCCAGCGAAACAGGACTAGCGGGGGGGAGGCAAGAGACCCAGTACTTC. Residues: CASETGLAGGRQETQYF.

The chain recombines TRBV6-1 with TRBJ2-7; TRBD2 aligns across 13 bases. V was pared by 1 base and J by 2 bases, with 8 bases of the junction left unmatched. The germline V gene encodes CDR1 MNHNS and CDR2 SASEGT. The CDR3 consists of 18 residues. DNA for the CDR3: TGTGCCAGCAGTGAAGATGGGACTAGCGGGAATTCCGCCTACGAGCAGTACTTC. It codes for CASSEDGTSGNSAYEQYF.

The J gene is TRBJ1-4, the V gene TRBV4-1; D uncertain. The germline V and J ends were trimmed by 0 bases and 8 bases, with 19 bases remaining between them. The CDR3 is 17 amino acids. Germline lookup yields CDR1 MGHRA and CDR2 YSYEKL. Written as DNA, the CDR3 is TGCGCCAGCAGCCAAGATCTGCAGAGCCTTGTCGGGGAAAAACTGTTTTTT. Residues: CASSQDLQSLVGEKLFF.

The CDR3 DNA sequence: TGTGCCAGCTTCCAGGGGGCAGATACGCAGTATTTT. It specifies CASFQGADTQYF. The chain uses TRBV7-9 and TRBJ2-3, with 7 bases matching TRBD1. The CDR3 has 12 residues. With V trimmed by 8 bases and J by 4 bases, 3 bases remained unmatched. Germline CDR1 reads SEHNR; CDR2 reads FQNEAQ (reference sequence).

The rearrangement joins TRBV28 to TRBJ2-1; possibly TRBD2 for D (7 bases). The CDR3 extends over 13 amino acids. Germline CDR1 and CDR2: MDHEN and SYDVKM. Deletions cut 7 bases from V and 7 bases from J, with 14 bases between. DNA of the CDR3: TGTGCCAGCAAGGGGGGGGGAGGTAATGAGCAGTTCTTC. Protein: CASKGGGGNEQFF.

The chain couples TRBV7-6 to TRBJ2-2; maybe TRBD1 (6 bases). Germline V lookup: CDR1 SGHVS, CDR2 FNYEAQ. V shed 10 bases and J shed 1 base, with 10 bases lying between them. The CDR3 covers 13 residues. CDR3 DNA: TGTGCCACAGGACAGATGAACACCGGGGAGCTGTTTTTT. It specifies CATGQMNTGELFF.

The CDR3, as DNA: TGTGCCAGCAGCTTGGCCAATTTCAGAGAGGAGTTCTTC. Protein sequence: CASSLANFREEFF. The genes are TRBV5-5 and TRBJ2-1; no firm D call. Germline V gene sequence: CDR1 SGHKS, CDR2 YYEKEE (reference sequence). The CDR3 sequence is 13 residues long. V shed 0 bases and J shed 14 bases, with 15 bases lying between them.

V is TRBV9 and J is TRBJ2-1; 7 bases line up with TRBD2. Looked up from germline, CDR1 is SGDLS and CDR2 is YYNGEE. The CDR3 contains 16 residues. V dropped 3 bases and J dropped 1; count of bases not matched to a gene: 7. DNA of the CDR3: TGTGCCAGCAGCGGTTTAAGCGGGATATCCTACAATGAGCAGTTCTTC. As protein: CASSGLSGISYNEQFF.

Only a few counts were recorded for this clone. V and J are TRBV9 and TRBJ1-2; 7 positions agree with TRBD1. The CDR3 has 15 residues. Germline CDR1 and CDR2: SGDLS and YYNGEE. V lost 3 bases and J lost 2; bases outside the gene matches: 7. For the CDR3, the DNA is TGTGCCAGCAGCGGACCGAGGGGGCTCAACTATGGCTACACCTTC. Amino acid sequence: CASSGPRGLNYGYTF. Using reference TRBV9 and TRBJ1-2 for the parts outside the CDR3, the full variable domain is DSGVTQTPKHLITATGQRVTLRCSPRSGDLSVYWYQQSLDQGLQFLIQYYNGEERAKGNILERFSAQQFPDLHSELNLSSLELGDSALYFCASSGPRGLNYGYTFGSGTRLTVV.

V gene TRBV7-8 combines with J gene TRBJ1-5; D is undetermined. Trimming cost V 4 bases and J 6 bases, with 13 bases left between them. Looked up from germline, CDR1 is SGHVS and CDR2 is FQNEAQ. The CDR3 covers 14 residues. This CDR3 is CASSSHRESQPQHF. The CDR3 nucleotides are TGTGCCAGCAGCTCCCACCGGGAGTCTCAGCCCCAGCATTTT.

The chain links TRBV27 to TRBJ1-2; tentatively, D is TRBD1 (5 bases). Germline CDR1 is MNHEY and CDR2 is SMNVEV (reference sequence). The CDR3 totals 13 residues. Trimming removed 8 bases from V and 3 bases from J, with 13 bases in between. The CDR3 reads CASGQKLHYGYTF. In nucleotides, the CDR3 is TGTGCCAGCGGACAAAAGCTACACTATGGCTACACCTTC.

This clone was seen a few times. The chain is built from TRBV30 and TRBJ1-1, with D tentatively TRBD1 (5 bases). CDR3 length: 11 residues. Germline V gene sequence: CDR1 GTSNPN, CDR2 SVGIG (reference sequence). The V gene lost 4 bases and the J gene lost 4 bases, with 7 bases spanning the gap. The CDR3 sequence: CAWTGITEAFF. The CDR3 coding sequence is TGTGCCTGGACAGGGATCACTGAAGCTTTCTTT.

J is TRBJ2-1 and V is TRBV5-8; 11 nucleotides match TRBD1. V was pared by 3 bases and J by 4 bases, with 9 bases of the junction left unmatched. Per germline, CDR1 SGHTS and CDR2 YDEGEE. The CDR3 loop spans 17 amino acids. CDR3 sequence (DNA): TGTGCCAGCAGCTATCCCGGCGGGACAGGGGGATACAATGAGCAGTTCTTC. Its protein product is CASSYPGGTGGYNEQFF. The variable domain in full, with the rest retrieved from reference TRBV5-8 and TRBJ2-1, is EAGVTQSPTHLIKTRGQQATLRCSPISGHTSVYWYQQALGLGLQFLLWYDEGEERNRGNFPPRFSGRQFPNYSSELNVNALELEDSALYLCASSYPGGTGGYNEQFFGPGTRLTVL.

The V gene is TRBV2, the J gene TRBJ1-2, with D possibly matching TRBD1 (5 bases). With 0 bases removed from V and 5 bases from J, the gap between germline ends came to 13 bases. Germline lookup yields CDR1 SNHLY and CDR2 FYNNEI. There are 15 residues in the CDR3. The CDR3 is CASSEAGGLGYGYTF. CDR3 nucleotide sequence: TGTGCCAGCAGTGAAGCGGGGGGGTTGGGGTATGGCTACACCTTC.

The rearrangement links TRBV9 to TRBJ2-7; tentative D call: TRBD1 (6 bases). V was trimmed by 4 bases and J by 1 base, leaving 12 bases between them. Germline CDR1 and CDR2: SGDLS and YYNGEE. The length of the CDR3 is 14 residues. The CDR3 bases are TGTGCCAGCAGCTCCTCAGGGGTATCCTACGAGCAGTACTTC. Translated, it gives CASSSSGVSYEQYF.

The chain links TRBV4-1 to TRBJ2-4, with D perhaps TRBD1 (5 bases). Germline-derived CDR1 and CDR2 are MGHRA and YSYEKL. The V gene lost 7 bases and the J gene lost 0 bases, with 22 bases spanning the gap. This CDR3 is 18 amino acids long. The CDR3 sequence is CASITEGAVREAKNIQYF. The CDR3 bases are TGCGCCAGCATCACAGAAGGGGCGGTCAGGGAAGCCAAAAACATTCAGTACTTC.